Below, 23 T cell receptor beta chains from the same sample are listed, as sequenced in a study of blood T cells in healthy people across ages. A sample-barcoded 5' primer and a J-beta primer mix were used in a second PCR of roughly 6 to 11 cycles. Via MiXCR, TCRdb re-called the 5' RACE reads, giving one row per CDR3 protein. The data contain approximately 900,000 distinct CDR3 sequences, approximately 32% of them seen just once; the ten biggest clones take up 10% to 13%. The same sample was also studied in work on T cells of mothers and their children.

The specimen sequenced was blood. These receptor sequences come from a woman aged 40 to 50 in good health.

This clonotype occurred a few times. The chain recombines TRBV4-3 with TRBJ1-1; D is undetermined. The V and J ends lost 0 bases and 10 bases respectively, with 15 bases between them. CDR3 length: 14 residues. Germline CDR1 is LGHNA and CDR2 is YSLEER. In DNA, the CDR3 is TGCGCCAGCAGCCAAGATCAAGGGATTCAGAGAGCTTTCTTT. As protein: CASSQDQGIQRAFF.

This clonotype was seen repeatedly, ten times or more. This chain connects TRBV4-1 to TRBJ1-2; tentative D call: TRBD1 (5 bases). CDR1 and CDR2 from the germline V gene are MGHRA and YSYEKL. This CDR3 is 13 amino acids long. The ends were cut back, 3 bases at V and 5 bases at J, with 10 bases in the middle. In nucleotides, the CDR3 is TGCGCCAGCAGCCAGGCGGGGGGGTATGGCTACACCTTC. Its protein product is CASSQAGGYGYTF.

This clonotype has just a few counts. The chain has TRBV28 and TRBJ2-7; TRBD2 matches 8 bases. CDR1 and CDR2 from the germline V gene are MDHEN and SYDVKM. This CDR3 comprises 17 residues. Germline trimming cut 2 bases from V and 4 bases from J; bases unmatched to any gene: 13. CDR3 residues: CASSLGKSGGARYEQYF. CDR3 DNA: TGTGCCAGCAGTTTAGGAAAGTCGGGGGGGGCGAGATACGAGCAGTACTTC.

The chain combines TRBV5-1 with TRBJ1-1; D gene uncertain. This CDR3 contains 14 residues. The V end lost 5 bases, the J end lost 0 bases, and 11 bases lay between the germline ends. The germline V gene has CDR1 SGHRS and CDR2 YFSETQ. DNA of the CDR3: TGCGCCAGCAGGAAAGGAAGGATGAACACTGAAGCTTTCTTT. Protein sequence: CASRKGRMNTEAFF. Drawing the rest from reference TRBV5-1 and TRBJ1-1, the complete variable domain is KAGVTQTPRYLIKTRGQQVTLSCSPISGHRSVSWYQQTPGQGLQFLFEYFSETQRNKGNFPGRFSGRQFSNSRSEMNVSTLELGDSALYLCASRKGRMNTEAFFGQGTRLTVV.

Many counts were recorded for this clonotype. This chain joins TRBV7-8 and TRBJ1-2; tentative D call: TRBD1 (5 bases). Germline lookup yields CDR1 SGHVS and CDR2 FQNEAQ. The CDR3 consists of 15 residues. V was trimmed by 5 bases and J by 0 bases, leaving 13 bases between them. CDR3 amino acids: CASSPQEVPNYGYTF. CDR3 DNA sequence: TGTGCCAGCAGCCCACAGGAAGTTCCTAACTATGGCTACACCTTC.

The V gene is TRBV7-2, the J gene TRBJ2-5; D not certain. CDR3 length: 13 residues. Germline CDR1 reads SGHTA; CDR2 reads FQGNSA. V was shortened by 5 bases and J by 5 bases, with 12 bases between the two germline ends. CDR3 coding DNA: TGTGCCAGCAGCCCCCACCACGGGGAGACCCAGTACTTC. Amino acid sequence: CASSPHHGETQYF.

The rearrangement links TRBV12-3 or TRBV12-4 to TRBJ2-3; the match to TRBD1 covers 11 bases. The junction had 10 bases not matched to a gene; V was cut back by 8 bases and J by 3 bases. CDR3 size: 16 residues. CDR3 region: CASRLSGTGGTDTQYF. The CDR3 DNA sequence: TGTGCCAGCCGACTATCCGGGACAGGGGGAACAGATACGCAGTATTTT.

In regard to this clonotype: A clone one base away is much larger, so this may be a read error. V is TRBV5-1 and J is TRBJ2-7, with 7 bases matching TRBD1. This CDR3 is 16 amino acids long. V lost 5 bases to trimming and J lost 2 bases; unmatched junction nucleotides: 13. Germline-derived CDR1 and CDR2 are SGHRS and YFSETQ. The CDR3 spells CASRPRMGQPAYEQYF. The CDR3 DNA follows: TGCGCCAGCAGGCCCAGGATGGGACAGCCTGCCTACGAGCAGTACTTC.

This clonotype showed up many times. V gene TRBV28 combines with J gene TRBJ2-5, with D unresolved. Germline V gene lookup returns CDR1 MDHEN and CDR2 SYDVKM. V gave up 5 bases and J gave up 2 bases, with 9 bases separating them. There are 13 residues in the CDR3. The CDR3 is CASSPPEQETQYF. The CDR3 DNA is TGTGCCAGCAGTCCCCCCGAACAAGAGACCCAGTACTTC.

Turning to this clonotype: The junction departs from the called germline gene at one end, perhaps through a read error. CDR3 coding DNA: TGTGTCAGCAGCAAGAGGACTAGCGGGGGGGCCGATGAGCAGTTCTTC. This gives the protein CVSSKRTSGGADEQFF. The chain is built from TRBV7-2 and TRBJ2-1; 15 bases align to TRBD2. Germline CDR1 is SGHTA and CDR2 is FQGNSA. This CDR3 is built from 16 residues.

This chain connects TRBV7-9 to TRBJ2-5; 7 bases agree with TRBD1. V lost 0 bases and J lost 4; bases outside the gene matches: 5. The CDR3 runs 15 residues. The V gene's germline CDR1 is SEHNR and CDR2 FQNEAQ (reference sequence). The chain's CDR3 is CASSLANRQGETQYF. The CDR3 DNA is TGTGCCAGCAGCTTAGCAAACCGACAGGGAGAGACCCAGTACTTC.

This clonotype occurred a few times. J is TRBJ2-1 and V is TRBV7-9, with unresolved D. Trimming took 4 bases from V and 0 from J, leaving 13 bases between them. CDR3 size: 16 residues. CDR1 and CDR2 from the germline V gene are SEHNR and FQNEAQ (reference sequence). CDR3 DNA sequence: TGTGCCAGCAGCTCGACATATGGAAGCTCCTACAATGAGCAGTTCTTC. Encoded protein: CASSSTYGSSYNEQFF.

On this clonotype itself: This could be a read error, since a much larger clone is one nucleotide away. The chain employs TRBV10-3 and TRBJ2-3, with D possibly being TRBD1 or TRBD2 (5 bases each). CDR3 size: 17 residues. The V gene's germline CDR1 is ENHRY and CDR2 SYGVKD. Trimming stripped 11 bases from V and 3 bases from J, with 27 bases between. This chain's CDR3 is CAFKSGTPYSRTDTQYF. The CDR3 coding sequence is TGTGCCTTCAAATCCGGGACCCCATACAGTCGTACAGATACGCAGTATTTT.

This clonotype was detected a few times. J is TRBJ2-7 and V is TRBV7-8, with D tentatively TRBD2 (6 bases). The CDR3 runs to 17 residues. V lost 1 base, J lost 2 bases, and 18 bases lay in between. Germline CDR1 and CDR2: SGHVS and FQNEAQ. The CDR3 protein is CASSLVGAGTGAYEQYF. Written as DNA, the CDR3 is TGTGCCAGCAGCTTAGTTGGGGCGGGAACAGGTGCCTACGAGCAGTACTTC.

This clonotype has a count of ten or more. This rearrangement joins TRBV4-3 to TRBJ2-7; perhaps TRBD1 as D (6 bases). V was pared by 0 bases and J by 7 bases, with 16 bases between. The CDR3 contains 15 residues. Germline loops: CDR1 LGHNA, CDR2 YSLEER. This chain's CDR3 is CASSQEWQGHREQYF. CDR3 DNA: TGCGCCAGCAGCCAAGAGTGGCAGGGGCATCGGGAGCAGTACTTC.

This clonotype was detected many times. The chain uses TRBV4-2 and TRBJ2-3; the D is unclear. The CDR3 loop spans 12 amino acids. V gave up 4 bases and J gave up 2 bases, with 4 bases separating them. The germline V gene encodes CDR1 LGHNA and CDR2 YNFKEQ. The CDR3 reads CASSRDTDTQYF. CDR3 coding DNA: TGTGCCAGCAGCCGAGACACAGATACGCAGTATTTT.

V and J are TRBV7-2 and TRBJ2-7; 8 bases map to TRBD1. Germline lookup yields CDR1 SGHTA and CDR2 FQGNSA. The CDR3 length is 17 residues. J was trimmed by 7 bases and V by 5 bases; bases with no gene match: 19. The CDR3 sequence is CASSLTRTGSHLGEQYF. In DNA, the CDR3 is TGTGCCAGCAGCCTAACCAGGACAGGGTCCCATCTAGGGGAGCAGTACTTC.

The chain combines TRBV28 with TRBJ1-1; the D gene is possibly TRBD1 (5 bases). Germline-derived CDR1 and CDR2 are MDHEN and SYDVKM. V was cut by 7 bases and J by 9 bases, with 21 bases left in between. The CDR3 is 14 amino acids. The CDR3 here is CASTVPGEGRKAFF. CDR3 bases: TGTGCCAGCACCGTCCCGGGGGAGGGTCGGAAAGCTTTCTTT.

In this sample, this clonotype turned up a few times. The chain couples TRBV9 to TRBJ2-7, with TRBD1 matching over 7 bases. Germline CDR1 SGDLS, CDR2 YYNGEE. Unmatched junction bases numbered 6, after V lost 4 bases and J lost 2 bases. The CDR3 has 14 residues. The CDR3, as DNA: TGTGCCAGCAGCTCACAGGGGAAAACCTACGAGCAGTACTTC. Translated, it gives CASSSQGKTYEQYF.

This clonotype came up many times. One end of the junction is discordant with germline, which a read error may explain. The J gene is TRBJ1-1, the V gene TRBV5-1; D is possibly TRBD1 (6 bases). The CDR3 length is 13 residues. Germline CDR1 reads SGHRS; CDR2 reads YFSETQ. This CDR3 is CASSEQGNTEAFF. CDR3 DNA sequence: TGTGCCAGTTCGGAACAGGGAAACACTGAAGCTTTCTTT.

V usage is TRBV2 and J usage is TRBJ2-7, with 8 positions matching TRBD2. The V gene's germline CDR1 is SNHLY and CDR2 FYNNEI. CDR3 length: 13 amino acids. Losses at the gene ends were 11 bases for V and 5 bases for J; bases not matched to a gene: 11. CDR3 protein: CASSGGGPDEQYF. CDR3 sequence (DNA): TGTGCCTCCTCCGGGGGGGGGCCTGACGAGCAGTACTTC. The full variable domain, with the rest looked up from reference TRBV2 and TRBJ2-7, is EPEVTQTPSHQVTQMGQEVILRCVPISNHLYFYWYRQILGQKVEFLVSFYNNEISEKSEIFDDQFSVERPDGSNFTLKIRSTKLEDSAMYFCASSGGGPDEQYFGPGTRLTVT.

In this sample, this clonotype turned up a few times. The genes are TRBV7-3 and TRBJ2-3, with TRBD2 identical over 7 bases. The CDR3 totals 15 residues. Germline V gives CDR1 SGHTA, CDR2 FQGTGA. The J segment lost 3 bases and the V segment lost 1 base, leaving 4 bases of the junction unmatched. The CDR3 spells CASSLMGGGTDTQYF. CDR3 nucleotides: TGTGCCAGCAGCTTAATGGGGGGGGGGACAGATACGCAGTATTTT.

The chain's CDR3 is CASSVDLSRALTGELFF. The DNA for the CDR3 is TGTGCCAGCAGCGTAGATCTTTCACGGGCACTCACCGGGGAGCTGTTTTTT. The rearrangement uses TRBV9 and TRBJ2-2; D ambiguous. Deletions cut 0 bases from V and 4 bases from J, with 16 bases between. Germline V gene data show CDR1 as SGDLS and CDR2 as YYNGEE. The CDR3 sequence is 17 residues long.